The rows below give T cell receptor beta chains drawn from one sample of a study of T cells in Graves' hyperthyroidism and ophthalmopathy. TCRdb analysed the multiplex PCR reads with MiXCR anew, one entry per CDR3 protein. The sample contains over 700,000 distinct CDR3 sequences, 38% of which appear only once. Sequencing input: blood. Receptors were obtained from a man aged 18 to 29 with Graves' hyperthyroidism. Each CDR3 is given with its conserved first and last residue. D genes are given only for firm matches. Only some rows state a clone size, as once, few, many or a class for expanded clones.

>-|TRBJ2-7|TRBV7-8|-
TGTGCCAGCAGCCAATCCGTGGACAACTCGAATTCCTACGAGCAGTACTTC
CASSQSVDNSNSYEQYF
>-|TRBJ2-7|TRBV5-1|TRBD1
TGCGCCAGCAGCCACGGACAGGGAATCTCCTACGAGCAGTACTTC
CASSHGQGISYEQYF
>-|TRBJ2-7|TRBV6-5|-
TGTGCCAGCGCGGCCGGGGGCGGGAACGAGCAGTACTTC
CASAAGGGNEQYF
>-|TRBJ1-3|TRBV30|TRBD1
TGTGCCGGACAGGCTCGAAACACCATATATTTT
CAGQARNTIYF
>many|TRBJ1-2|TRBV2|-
TGTGCCAGCATGTTAGTAAACTATGGCTACACCTTC
CASMLVNYGYTF
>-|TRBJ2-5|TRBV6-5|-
TGTGCCAGCAGTTACTCTGGGGGGAATAAGAAGACCCAGTACTTC
CASSYSGGNKKTQYF
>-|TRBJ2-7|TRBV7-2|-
TGTGCCAGCAGCTTAGTAGGTCCTGGGGAACGGAGGGGGCCCTACGAGCAGTACTTC
CASSLVGPGERRGPYEQYF
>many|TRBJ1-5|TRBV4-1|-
TGCGCCAGCAGCCAAGCAGGCCTCAATCAGCCCCAGCATTTT
CASSQAGLNQPQHF
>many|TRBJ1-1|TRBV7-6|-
TGTGCCAGCAGCACCGGGGGCTCTGAAGCTTTCTTT
CASSTGGSEAFF
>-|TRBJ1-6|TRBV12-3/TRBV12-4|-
TGTGCCAGCAGCCTAGGGGGGGTCCCCTATAATTCACCCCTCCACTTT
CASSLGGVPYNSPLHF
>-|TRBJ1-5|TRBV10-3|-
TGTGCCATCAGCCCAGGGCCGGGGCAGCCCCAGCATTTT
CAISPGPGQPQHF
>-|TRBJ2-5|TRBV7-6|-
TGTGCCAGCGCGCGGTCAGAGACCCAGTACTTC
CASARSETQYF
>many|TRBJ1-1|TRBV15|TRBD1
TGTGCCACCAAGGTGGCAGGGGGAAGATCTGAAGCTTTCTTT
CATKVAGGRSEAFF
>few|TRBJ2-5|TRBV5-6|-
TGTGCCAGCAGCCGCAGGGGAAGAGGAGAGACCCAGTACTTC
CASSRRGRGETQYF
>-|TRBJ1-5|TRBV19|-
TGTGCTAGAGGCAGTAGCAATCAGCCCCAGCATTTT
CARGSSNQPQHF
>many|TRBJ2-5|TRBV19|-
TGTGCCAGTACCGTTCACAGGGATAGTAAGGAGACCCAGTACTTC
CASTVHRDSKETQYF
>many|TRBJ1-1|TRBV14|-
TGTGCCAGCAGCCAAGTAGGCTCGGCTTTCTTT
CASSQVGSAFF
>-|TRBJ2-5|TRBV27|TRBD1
TGTGCCAGCAGACCCTTGGTGACAGGGCGAGAGACCCAGTACTTC
CASRPLVTGRETQYF
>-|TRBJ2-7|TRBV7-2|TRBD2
TGTGCCAGCACCTCATGCCTAGCGGGGGGGTACGAGCAGTACTTC
CASTSCLAGGYEQYF
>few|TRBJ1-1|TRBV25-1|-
TGTGCCAGCAGCCAATCAAACAGGGCGAGCACTGAAGCTTTCTTT
CASSQSNRASTEAFF
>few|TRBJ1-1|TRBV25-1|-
TGTGCCTGGAGTCGACAGGCTGAAGCTTTCTTT
CAWSRQAEAFF
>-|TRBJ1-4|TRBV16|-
TGTGCCAGCAGCCAATCTCAGGGGCAGGAGTTCGATGAAAAACTGTTTTTT
CASSQSQGQEFDEKLFF
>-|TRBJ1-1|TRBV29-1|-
TGCAGCGCAGGACAATTGGCCACTGAAGCTTTCTTT
CSAGQLATEAFF
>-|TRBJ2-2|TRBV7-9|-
TGTGCCAGCAGCCCCACAGAGTTAGAGGTGTCCGGGGAGCTGTTTTTT
CASSPTELEVSGELFF
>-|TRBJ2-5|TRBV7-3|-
TGTGCCAGCAGCTCGGGACTCATGGAGAGAGAGACCCAGTACTTC
CASSSGLMERETQYF
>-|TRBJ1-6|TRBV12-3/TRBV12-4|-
TGTGCCAGCAGTTTTGAGACAAATTATAATTCACCCCTCCACTTT
CASSFETNYNSPLHF
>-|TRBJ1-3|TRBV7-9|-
TGTGCCAGCAGCCCCAAGGGCAAGGAGTTCACCATATATTTT
CASSPKGKEFTIYF
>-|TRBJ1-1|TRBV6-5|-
TGTGCCAGCAGCCAAGAGCCGGGCGATAGAACTGAAGCTTTCTTT
CASSQEPGDRTEAFF
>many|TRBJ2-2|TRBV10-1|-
TGTGCCAGCAGCAGCCAGGGCGCCGGGGAGCTGTTTTTT
CASSSQGAGELFF
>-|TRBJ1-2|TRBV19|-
TGTGCCAGCCGTACAGGGACGCTCTATGGCTACACCTTC
CASRTGTLYGYTF
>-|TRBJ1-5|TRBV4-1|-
TGCGCCAGCAGCCAAGTTAGGAGGAGCAATCAGCCCCAGCATTTT
CASSQVRRSNQPQHF
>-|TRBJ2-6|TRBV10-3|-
TGTGCCATCAGTGAGGGATCTGGGGCCAACGTCCTGACTTTC
CAISEGSGANVLTF
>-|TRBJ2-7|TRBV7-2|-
TGTGCCAGCAGCTTGGACCAGCTCTACGAGCAGTACTTC
CASSLDQLYEQYF
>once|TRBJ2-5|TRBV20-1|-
TGCAGTGCTAGAGACGGGGGCAGGAAGACCCAGTACTTC
CSARDGGRKTQYF
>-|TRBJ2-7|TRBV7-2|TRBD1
TGTGCCAGCAGTATATACGGGACAGACGAGCAGTACTTC
CASSIYGTDEQYF
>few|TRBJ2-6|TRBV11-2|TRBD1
TGTGCCAGCTCCACAGGGACAGCTGGGGCCAACGTCCTGACTTTC
CASSTGTAGANVLTF
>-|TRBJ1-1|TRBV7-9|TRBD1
TGTGCCAGCAGCTTGTGGGGACAGGGGGCAACTGAAGCTTTCTTT
CASSLWGQGATEAFF
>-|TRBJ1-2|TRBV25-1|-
TGTGCCAGCTGGGATGGGGGGGACAACTATGGCTACACCTTC
CASWDGGDNYGYTF
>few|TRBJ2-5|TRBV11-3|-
TGTGCCAGCAGCTTAGTCCGAAGGGGCGCGGGGGAGACCCAGTACTTC
CASSLVRRGAGETQYF
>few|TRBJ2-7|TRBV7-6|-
TGTGCCAGCAGCTCCTCAAATATGAACGAGCAGTACTTC
CASSSSNMNEQYF
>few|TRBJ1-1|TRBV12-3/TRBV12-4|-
TGTGCCAGCAGTTTAGAGGTTTTGGGTGAAACTTTCTTT
CASSLEVLGETFF
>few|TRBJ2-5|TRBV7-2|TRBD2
TGTGCCAGCAGCTTAGCGGCGGGAGGTGGAGAGACCCAGTACTTC
CASSLAAGGGETQYF
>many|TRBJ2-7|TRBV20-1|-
TGCAGTGCTATAGTATTGGACGAGCAGTACTTC
CSAIVLDEQYF
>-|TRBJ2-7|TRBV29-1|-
TGCAGCTATGGGGGGACTGGCTACGAGCAGTACTTC
CSYGGTGYEQYF
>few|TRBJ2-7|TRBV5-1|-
TGCGCCAGCAGCCGGGGGGCGGACCACTACTCCTACGAGCAGTACTTC
CASSRGADHYSYEQYF
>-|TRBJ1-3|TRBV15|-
TGTGCCACCAGCGAGACAGGCTACTCTGGAAACACCATATATTTT
CATSETGYSGNTIYF
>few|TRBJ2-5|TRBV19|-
TGTGCCAGTAGTAGGACGGGGAGGTTGGCGACCCAGTACTTC
CASSRTGRLATQYF
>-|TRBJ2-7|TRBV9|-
TGTGCCAGCAGCCCTTGGCCAGGGGAGGGGATCAACGAGCAGAACTTC
CASSPWPGEGINEQNF
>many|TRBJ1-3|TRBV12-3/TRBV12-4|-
TGTGCCAGCGCCTGGAGACAGAGGGGAAACACCATATATTTT
CASAWRQRGNTIYF